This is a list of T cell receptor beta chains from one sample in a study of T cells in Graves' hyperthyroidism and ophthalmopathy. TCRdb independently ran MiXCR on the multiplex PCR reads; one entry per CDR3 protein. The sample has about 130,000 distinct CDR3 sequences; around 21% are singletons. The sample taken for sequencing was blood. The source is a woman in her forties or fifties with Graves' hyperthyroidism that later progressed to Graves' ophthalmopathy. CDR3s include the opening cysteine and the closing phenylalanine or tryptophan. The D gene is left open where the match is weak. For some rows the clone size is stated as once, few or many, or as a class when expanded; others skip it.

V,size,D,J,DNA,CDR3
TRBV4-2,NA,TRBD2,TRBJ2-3,TGTGCCAGCAGCCAAGAAAGGGTGATAGCGGGGTACACAGATACGCAGTATTTT,CASSQERVIAGYTDTQYF
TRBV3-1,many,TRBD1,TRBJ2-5,TGTGCCAGCAGCCCCGAGCAAACAGGGGTCGAGTACTTC,CASSPEQTGVEYF
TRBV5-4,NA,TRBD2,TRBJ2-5,TGTGCCAGCAGCCAGGGGACTAGCGGGAGATGGGGAAAGACCCAGTACTTC,CASSQGTSGRWGKTQYF
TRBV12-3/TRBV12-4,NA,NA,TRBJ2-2,TGTGCCAGCAGTTTCGGGACCACGAGTTCGGGTGGGCTGTTTTTT,CASSFGTTSSGGLFF
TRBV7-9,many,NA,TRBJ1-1,TGTGCCAGCAGCCGTTTACGTGGGACTGAAGCTTTCTTT,CASSRLRGTEAFF
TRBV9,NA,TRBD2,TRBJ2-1,TGTGCCAGCAGCCCCTCCCCGAGGCTAGCGGCTTACAATGAGCAGTTCTTC,CASSPSPRLAAYNEQFF
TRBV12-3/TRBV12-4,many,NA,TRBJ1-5,TGTGCCAGCAGTTTAGCAGGGGATCAGCCCCAGCATTTT,CASSLAGDQPQHF
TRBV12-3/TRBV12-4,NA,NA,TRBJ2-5,TGTGCCAGCAGTGTTACTAGCCCGGAGACCCAGTACTTC,CASSVTSPETQYF
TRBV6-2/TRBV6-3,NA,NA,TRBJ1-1,TGTGCCAGCAGTCTTGGGGGCAGGACTGAAGCTTTCTTT,CASSLGGRTEAFF
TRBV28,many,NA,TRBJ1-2,TGTGCCAGCAGTAACCGAGGGAACTCTTGGGGATATGGCTACACCTTC,CASSNRGNSWGYGYTF
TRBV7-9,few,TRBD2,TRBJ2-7,TGTGCCAGCAGCACAATCCGGACTAGCGGGAGCTCCTCCTACGAGCAGTACTTC,CASSTIRTSGSSSYEQYF
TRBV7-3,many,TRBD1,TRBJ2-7,TGTGCCAGCAGCTTAAAGGGACAGGGGGCAGGCGAGCAGTACTTC,CASSLKGQGAGEQYF